This TCR beta chain was captured in a study of shared clonotypes between healthy human individuals. Whole-study context: Each donor had three CD4 naive, three CD4 memory, two CD8 naive and one CD8 memory plate.

J was trimmed by 1 base and V by 5 bases; bases with no gene match: 3. CDR3 size: 15 residues. Per germline, CDR1 MNHNY and CDR2 SVGAGI (reference sequence). Every subset had its genomic DNA shared out evenly among several immunoSEQ plates. Assay used: immunoSEQ multiplex PCR; TCRdb lists only in-frame clones, some missing. This sample yields under 2,500,000 clones, of which approximately 96% are seen a single time; roughly 0.13% belongs to the top ten. Sequencing was performed on naive CD4+ T cells sorted from blood. Subset meaning: CD45RA+ positively selected. This chain connects TRBV6-6 to TRBJ2-7, with TRBD2 matching 12 bases. This receptor was identified in a young man in good health. CDR3 nucleotides: TGTGCCAGCAGTGAGGGACTAGCGGGTTCCTACGAGCAGTACTTC. Encoded protein: CASSEGLAGSYEQYF.